The 17 T cell receptor beta chains listed next were all sequenced from one sample in a study of cytomegalovirus exposure and HLA in healthy donors. The PCR ran on 60 Vbeta and 13 Jbeta primers. The protocol was immunoSEQ multiplex PCR, while the TCRdb copy is restricted to in-frame clones and leaves out a portion. The sample lists 140,000 or so clones; about 72% were seen once. Sequencing was done on a sample of PBMCs. The receptors shown here come from a man in his forties in good health and CMV-seronegative.

The chain combines TRBV9 with TRBJ1-2, with 7 bases identical to TRBD1. Trimming took 2 bases from V and 9 from J; bases not matched to a gene: 4. Germline assignment: CDR1 SGDLS and CDR2 YYNGEE. The CDR3 is 12 residues long. The chain's CDR3 is CASSVNRGSYTF. The DNA for the CDR3 is TGTGCCAGCAGCGTCAACAGGGGTAGCTACACCTTC.

This clone was seen a handful of times. V and J are TRBV5-1 and TRBJ2-1; 7 nucleotides agree with TRBD2. CDR1 and CDR2 from the germline V gene are SGHRS and YFSETQ. With V trimmed by 0 bases and J by 5 bases, 5 bases remained unmatched. The CDR3 has 15 amino acids. The CDR3 is CASSLDGRADNEQFF. In DNA form, the CDR3 reads TGCGCCAGCAGCTTGGATGGGAGGGCCGACAATGAGCAGTTCTTC. Drawing the rest from reference TRBV5-1 and TRBJ2-1, the complete variable domain is KAGVTQTPRYLIKTRGQQVTLSCSPISGHRSVSWYQQTPGQGLQFLFEYFSETQRNKGNFPGRFSGRQFSNSRSEMNVSTLELGDSALYLCASSLDGRADNEQFFGPGTRLTVL.

This clone was detected only once. The V gene is TRBV29-1, the J gene TRBJ1-1; possible D gene TRBD1, 5 bases. In germline, CDR1 is SQVTM, CDR2 ANQGSEA. The CDR3 has 13 residues. V lost 7 bases and J 2 bases, leaving 14 bases between the germline ends. In nucleotides, the CDR3 is TGCAGCGCCGGCCCTGACAGAAACACTGAAGCTTTCTTT. Encoded protein: CSAGPDRNTEAFF.

V is TRBV5-4 and J is TRBJ2-7; perhaps TRBD1 as D (6 bases). The CDR3 runs to 13 residues. With 7 bases removed from V and 4 bases from J, the gap between germline ends came to 15 bases. In germline, CDR1 is SGHNT, CDR2 YYREEE (reference sequence). CDR3 protein: CASSPGHEYEQYF. DNA for the CDR3: TGTGCCAGCTCGCCGGGACACGAATACGAGCAGTACTTC.

This rearrangement joins TRBV5-1 to TRBJ2-7; TRBD1 might be the D (6 bases). The V end lost 0 bases, the J end lost 5 bases, and 12 bases lay between the germline ends. Looked up from germline, CDR1 is SGHRS and CDR2 is YFSETQ. There are 14 residues in the CDR3. CDR3: CASSLATGWDEQYF. As DNA, the CDR3 is TGCGCCAGCAGCTTGGCCACAGGGTGGGACGAGCAGTACTTC.

The chain uses TRBV6-1 and TRBJ2-7, with TRBD1 matching 7 bases. V lost 1 base to trimming and J lost 3 bases; unmatched junction nucleotides: 6. CDR1 is MNHNS and CDR2 is SASEGT in the germline V gene. The CDR3 consists of 15 residues. The DNA of the CDR3 is TGTGCCAGCAGTGAAGGGACAGGTTACTTCTACGAGCAGTACTTC. As protein: CASSEGTGYFYEQYF.

The V gene is TRBV28, the J gene TRBJ2-1; 10 positions match TRBD2. This CDR3 is 15 amino acids long. J gave up 8 bases and V 9 bases, and 13 bases lay outside the gene matches. The germline gives CDR1 MDHEN, CDR2 SYDVKM. CDR3 sequence: CASNPGLAFRDEQFF. For the CDR3, the DNA is TGTGCCAGTAACCCGGGACTAGCGTTCCGAGATGAGCAGTTCTTC.

This rearrangement joins TRBV28 to TRBJ2-6; no clear D gene. From germline, CDR1 is MDHEN and CDR2 SYDVKM. The CDR3 has 15 amino acids. V shed 1 base and J shed 1 base, with 5 bases lying between them. The CDR3 protein is CASSLSVSGANVLTF. CDR3 DNA sequence: TGTGCCAGCAGTTTATCCGTATCTGGGGCCAACGTCCTGACTTTC.

This sequence joins TRBV29-1 and TRBJ2-7; 8 bases match TRBD2. This CDR3 region has 14 residues. Per the germline V gene, CDR1 is SQVTM and CDR2 is ANQGSEA. Unmatched junction bases numbered 14, after V lost 5 bases and J lost 8 bases. CDR3 residues: CSVTGGYTTSKQYF. CDR3 coding DNA: TGCAGCGTTACGGGGGGGTACACCACGTCCAAGCAGTACTTC.

The CDR3 nucleotides are TGTGCCAGCAGCGAATTAGCGGGGACTTACAATGAGCAGTTCTTC. The encoded protein is CASSELAGTYNEQFF. The chain recombines TRBV9 with TRBJ2-1; 8 bases align to TRBD2. The junction had 6 bases not matched to a gene; V was cut back by 3 bases and J by 4 bases. CDR1 is SGDLS, CDR2 YYNGEE, per germline. This CDR3 has 15 residues. Supplemented by reference TRBV9 and TRBJ2-1, the full variable domain reads DSGVTQTPKHLITATGQRVTLRCSPRSGDLSVYWYQQSLDQGLQFLIQYYNGEERAKGNILERFSAQQFPDLHSELNLSSLELGDSALYFCASSELAGTYNEQFFGPGTRLTVL.

This sequence joins TRBV25-1 and TRBJ2-5; D is possibly TRBD2 (5 bases). The V end lost 2 bases, the J end lost 3 bases, and 13 bases lay between the germline ends. CDR1 and CDR2 from the germline V gene are MGHDK and SYGVNS. The CDR3 is 15 amino acids. This chain's CDR3 is CASSERYVGEETQYF. The CDR3 DNA reads TGTGCCAGCAGTGAACGCTACGTCGGGGAAGAGACCCAGTACTTC.

The rearrangement joins TRBV9 to TRBJ2-1, with D perhaps TRBD2 (5 bases). This CDR3 has 16 residues. Germline CDR1 reads SGDLS; CDR2 reads YYNGEE. V was shortened by 4 bases and J by 4 bases, with 18 bases between the two germline ends. The CDR3 DNA is TGTGCCAGCAGCCCTAGAGGACTGAACCGTTACAATGAGCAGTTCTTC. Translation gives CASSPRGLNRYNEQFF.

The rearrangement joins TRBV5-4 to TRBJ2-4, with a possible D match to TRBD2 (5 bases). Trimming took 4 bases from V and 3 from J, leaving 14 bases between them. Germline-derived CDR1 and CDR2 are SGHNT and YYREEE (reference sequence). CDR3 size: 15 residues. The CDR3: CASSRWFGGKNIQYF. CDR3 nucleotides: TGTGCCAGCAGCCGGTGGTTCGGAGGCAAAAACATTCAGTACTTC.

This chain connects TRBV9 to TRBJ2-1; weak D call: TRBD1 (6 bases). Trimming took 3 bases from V and 7 from J, leaving 32 bases between them. There are 20 residues in the CDR3. Germline V gene data show CDR1 as SGDLS and CDR2 as YYNGEE. The CDR3, as DNA: TGTGCCAGCAGCGGCCACCTTAGCGCCCCGGAACTTACGAGGGGGAATGAGCAGTTCTTC. It specifies CASSGHLSAPELTRGNEQFF.

The chain recombines TRBV6-1 with TRBJ2-7; 11 positions match TRBD2. The germline gives CDR1 MNHNS, CDR2 SASEGT. The CDR3 has 15 residues. Trimming at V came to 6 bases and at J to 3 bases, leaving 7 bases not matched to a gene. CDR3 sequence: CASRKLAGARYEQYF. CDR3 sequence (DNA): TGTGCCAGCAGGAAACTAGCGGGGGCCCGCTACGAGCAGTACTTC.

V usage is TRBV7-9 and J usage is TRBJ1-5, with 10 bases aligning to TRBD1. Germline V gives CDR1 SEHNR, CDR2 FQNEAQ (reference sequence). The CDR3 has 18 residues. J lost 1 base, V lost 1 base, and 7 bases had no gene match. CDR3 loop: CASSLDGLGQGSNQPQHF. In nucleotides, the CDR3 is TGTGCCAGCAGCTTAGACGGACTGGGACAGGGGAGCAATCAGCCCCAGCATTTT.

The chain carries TRBV2 and TRBJ1-1; TRBD1 matches 7 bases. The V segment lost 4 bases and the J segment 11 bases; nucleotides outside the gene matches: 13. Germline CDR1 reads SNHLY; CDR2 reads FYNNEI. This CDR3 is 14 amino acids long. The CDR3 loop is CASSVNRGLVRAFF. CDR3 bases: TGTGCCAGCAGTGTCAACAGGGGTTTAGTGAGGGCTTTCTTT.